This passage covers 22 T cell receptor beta chains from one sample sequenced in a study of blood T cells in healthy people across ages. Then a second PCR, running about 6 to 11 cycles, was carried out with a sample-barcoded 5' primer and a J-beta primer mix. Each CDR3 protein is one row after TCRdb ran MiXCR on the 5' RACE reads. The profile shows hundreds of thousands of distinct CDR3 sequences, 20% to 30% of them singletons. A further study also used this sample, focusing on T cells of mothers and their children.

Sample: blood. The receptors were sampled from a boy younger than 18 in good health.

V gene TRBV12-1 combines with J gene TRBJ2-5; the table's D call, TRBD1, was not checked against the DNA. TRBV12-1 is a pseudogene locus. The CDR3 sequence is 15 residues long. CDR3 nucleotide sequence: TGTGCCAGCAGCTTTGTACCGGGACAGCAAGAGACCCAGTACTTC. Translation: CASSFVPGQQETQYF.

In its sample, this clonotype was seen a few times. This chain links TRBV6-1 with TRBJ2-7, with 12 bases that match TRBD2. With 6 bases clipped from V and 7 bases from J, the junction kept 10 bases outside the gene matches. The CDR3 consists of 15 residues. Looked up from germline, CDR1 is MNHNS and CDR2 is SASEGT. The DNA of the CDR3 is TGTGCCAGCAGGAAGTCTAGCGGGGGGGCACAAGAGCAGTACTTC. This encodes CASRKSSGGAQEQYF.

Here the CDR3 reads CASSPGTGNGEKLFF. In nucleotides, the CDR3 is TGTGCCAGCAGCCCGGGGACAGGGAACGGGGAAAAACTGTTTTTT. The genes are TRBV13 and TRBJ1-4; 9 bases are shared with TRBD1. Germline loops: CDR1 PRHDT, CDR2 FYEKMQ (reference sequence). CDR3 length: 15 residues. After removal of 5 bases from V and 8 bases from J, the junction contained 9 bases not matched to a gene.

The CDR3 is CASSFEAGGPGEQFF. The CDR3 DNA follows: TGTGCCAGCAGCTTTGAAGCGGGAGGGCCGGGTGAGCAGTTCTTC. This chain links TRBV7-3 with TRBJ2-1; 10 nucleotides align to TRBD2. CDR1 SGHTA and CDR2 FQGTGA come from the germline V gene. CDR3 length: 15 residues. Germline trimming cut 3 bases from V and 9 bases from J; bases unmatched to any gene: 8.

V gene TRBV20-1 combines with J gene TRBJ2-1; maybe TRBD2 (6 bases). V lost 3 bases and J lost 3, with 15 bases in between. Germline values: CDR1 DFQATT, CDR2 SNEGSKA (reference sequence). The CDR3 runs to 15 residues. CDR3 loop: CSARWGGGYYNEQFF. The CDR3 DNA follows: TGCAGTGCTAGGTGGGGAGGCGGGTACTACAATGAGCAGTTCTTC.

This chain connects TRBV29-1 to TRBJ2-5; the D gene could be TRBD1 or TRBD2 (5 bases each). The ends were cut back, 8 bases at V and 2 bases at J, with 12 bases in the middle. This CDR3 region has 12 residues. Germline CDR1 and CDR2: SQVTM and ANQGSEA. The CDR3 DNA reads as TGCAGCATTGGGACGTTACAAGAGACCCAGTACTTC. Its protein product is CSIGTLQETQYF.

The rearrangement joins TRBV12-3 or TRBV12-4 to TRBJ2-5; no clear D. CDR3 length equals 13 residues. V was cut by 6 bases and J by 5 bases, with 13 bases left in between. CDR3 residues: CASSPKVGETQYF. The CDR3 coding sequence is TGTGCCAGCAGCCCAAAGGTTGGGGAGACCCAGTACTTC.

This clonotype occurred a few times. The J gene is TRBJ2-3, the V gene TRBV11-2; TRBD2 agrees at 10 bases. V was clipped by 2 bases and J by 6 bases; unmatched bases: 23. CDR1 is SGHAT and CDR2 is FQNNGV in the germline V gene. This CDR3 has 21 amino acids. This CDR3 is CASSLIPFSGGRPTPMDTQYF. The CDR3 bases are TGTGCCAGCAGCTTAATCCCCTTTAGCGGGGGGCGCCCCACCCCTATGGATACGCAGTATTTT.

The chain carries TRBV29-1 and TRBJ1-2; D not resolved. Germline V gives CDR1 SQVTM, CDR2 ANQGSEA. This CDR3 is 14 amino acids long. Trimming shortened V by 6 bases and J by 4 bases, and 18 bases separated the two germline ends. In DNA, the CDR3 is TGCAGCGTATTTCCGTCCCAGTGGGGCTATGGCTACACCTTC. Its protein product is CSVFPSQWGYGYTF.

This clonotype has just a few counts. The chain is built from TRBV27 and TRBJ2-1; no reliable D call. The CDR3 length is 11 residues. V gave up 6 bases and J gave up 8 bases, with 8 bases separating them. Looked up from germline, CDR1 is MNHEY and CDR2 is SMNVEV (reference sequence). CDR3 DNA sequence: TGTGCCAGCAGCCGCTTTGATGAGCAGTTCTTC. It is translated as CASSRFDEQFF.

This chain connects TRBV19 to TRBJ1-5; the D is unclear. Between the trimmed V and J ends, which lost 9 bases and 3 bases, there was a span of 15 bases. Germline V gene lookup returns CDR1 LNHDA and CDR2 SQIVND (reference sequence). CDR3 length: 14 amino acids. This CDR3 reads CASRYGGLNQPQHF. The CDR3, as DNA: TGTGCCAGCCGTTATGGAGGACTCAATCAGCCCCAGCATTTT.

The chain carries TRBV5-6 and TRBJ2-3; 7 positions match TRBD1. CDR3 length: 14 amino acids. The V gene end was trimmed by 3 bases and the J gene end by 4 bases; junction bases not matched to a gene: 5. Per the germline V gene, CDR1 is SGHDT and CDR2 is YYEEEE. CDR3 sequence: CASSSTQGSDTQYF. The CDR3 bases are TGTGCCAGCAGCTCGACACAGGGGTCAGATACGCAGTATTTT.

The rearrangement links TRBV12-3 or TRBV12-4 to TRBJ1-4; 12 bases agree with TRBD1. The CDR3 sequence is 17 residues long. V was pared by 0 bases and J by 6 bases, with 5 bases of the junction left unmatched. The CDR3 loop is CASSLALGQGADEKLFF. CDR3 DNA sequence: TGTGCCAGCAGTTTAGCGCTGGGACAGGGGGCAGATGAAAAACTGTTTTTT.

This sequence joins TRBV20-1 and TRBJ2-5; 9 nucleotides match TRBD2. The last part of the DNA fits TRBJ2-1 better; the J call may be wrong. Germline lookup yields CDR1 DFQATT and CDR2 SNEGSKA (reference sequence). The CDR3 length is 14 residues. Written as DNA, the CDR3 is TGCAGTGCTAGAGCAAGCGGGGGGCCTAATGAGCAGTTCTTC. Translating gives CSARASGGPNEQFF.

This chain joins TRBV27 and TRBJ2-7; D is unclear. This CDR3 contains 14 residues. Per the germline V gene, CDR1 is MNHEY and CDR2 is SMNVEV (reference sequence). Trimming cost V 6 bases and J 0 bases, with 12 bases left between them. CDR3 DNA sequence: TGTGCCAGCAGCTCCCACGCAAGCTCCTACGAGCAGTACTTC. This encodes CASSSHASSYEQYF.

This clonotype was seen a handful of times. The chain carries TRBV7-9 and TRBJ2-7; TRBD1 might be the D (6 bases). Trimming left V 4 bases short and J 2 bases short, with 12 bases between. The CDR3 runs 14 residues. Germline CDR1 is SEHNR and CDR2 is FQNEAQ (reference sequence). CDR3 amino acids: CASSSLGATYEQYF. CDR3 nucleotides: TGTGCCAGCAGCTCATTGGGGGCTACCTACGAGCAGTACTTC.

The rearrangement uses TRBV6-2 or TRBV6-3 and TRBJ2-1; 12 nucleotides agree with TRBD2. Germline V CDR1 and CDR2: MNHEY, SVGEGT. With V trimmed by 2 bases and J by 0 bases, 5 bases remained unmatched. CDR3 length: 18 amino acids. The CDR3 protein is CASSYQRTSGVSYNEQFF. The CDR3 DNA follows: TGTGCCAGCAGTTACCAGCGGACTAGCGGGGTCTCCTACAATGAGCAGTTCTTC.

The chain combines TRBV12-3 or TRBV12-4 with TRBJ2-5; 7 nucleotides match TRBD1. This CDR3 has 14 residues. V lost 3 bases to trimming and J lost 4 bases; unmatched junction nucleotides: 5. CDR3 residues: CASSFGTGVETQYF. CDR3 DNA: TGTGCCAGCAGTTTTGGAACAGGGGTAGAGACCCAGTACTTC.

Notes on this clonotype: One end of the junction is discordant with germline, which a read error may explain. This chain links TRBV20-1 with TRBJ2-6; possibly TRBD1 or TRBD2 for D (5 bases each). The germline V gene has CDR1 DFQATT and CDR2 SNEGSKA (reference sequence). The CDR3 has 14 residues. CDR3 nucleotides: TGCAGTGCTAAGGACCCCAACGGGGCTAACGTCCTGACTTTC. Protein: CSAKDPNGANVLTF.

The table lists this clonotype with a few counts. J is TRBJ1-1 and V is TRBV12-3 or TRBV12-4; D remains ambiguous. CDR3 length: 14 amino acids. V was cut by 2 bases and J by 6 bases, with 13 bases left in between. The CDR3 region has the DNA TGTGCCAGCAGTTTACTGGGAGGACGCGCTGAAGCTTTCTTT. Encoded protein: CASSLLGGRAEAFF.

This clonotype was recorded at least ten times. The chain links TRBV5-5 to TRBJ2-7, with 10 bases fitting TRBD1. The CDR3 loop spans 14 amino acids. The V segment lost 3 bases and the J segment 0 bases; nucleotides outside the gene matches: 0. The germline CDR1 and CDR2 sequences are SGHKS and YYEKEE (reference sequence). The chain's CDR3 is CASSWTGGSYEQYF. Here the CDR3 DNA reads TGTGCCAGCAGCTGGACAGGGGGCTCCTACGAGCAGTACTTC.

J is TRBJ2-3 and V is TRBV20-1; D is unclear. There are 16 residues in the CDR3. V lost 2 bases and J 1 base, leaving 16 bases between the germline ends. The germline gives CDR1 DFQATT, CDR2 SNEGSKA (reference sequence). CDR3 protein: CSARWSLGSGTDTQYF. CDR3 DNA: TGCAGTGCTAGATGGAGTTTGGGATCGGGCACAGATACGCAGTATTTT.